Listed below are T cell receptor beta chains from one sample, sequenced in a study of T cells in Graves' hyperthyroidism and ophthalmopathy. TCRdb re-called the multiplex PCR reads through MiXCR, storing one row per CDR3 protein. This sample carries 640,000 or so distinct CDR3 sequences, roughly 15% of them seen once, and the ten largest clones take approximately 4.2%. The sequenced material came from blood. Receptors originate from a woman in her thirties or forties with Graves' ophthalmopathy. Both conserved end residues are part of each CDR3. The order of the fields is V gene, J gene, clone size, D gene, CDR3 DNA, CDR3 protein. D genes are given only for firm matches. The size entry gives how often the clone was seen (once, few, many) or a class if it is expanded.

>TRBV28|TRBJ1-5|many|-
TGTGCCAGCAGACCCGCCCTCGGGACCAATCAGCCCCAGCATTTT
CASRPALGTNQPQHF
>TRBV25-1|TRBJ1-1|many|-
TGTGCCAGCAGTGAAGAAGGGGCAGGTCGGGGCACTGAAGCTTTCTTT
CASSEEGAGRGTEAFF
>TRBV11-3|TRBJ2-7|many|-
TGTGCCAGCAGCCCTAGAAACAAAAACTCCTACGAGCAGTACTTC
CASSPRNKNSYEQYF
>TRBV19|TRBJ1-5|few|-
TGTGCCAGTAGTAGAGGGGGACAAGACAATCAGCCCCAGCATTTT
CASSRGGQDNQPQHF
>TRBV20-1|TRBJ2-7|many|-
TGCAGTGCGAACGACCGGGGCTCCTACGAGCAGTACTTC
CSANDRGSYEQYF
>TRBV27|TRBJ1-6|many|-
TGTGCCACCCAGCGTAAGGACAGCGCAAGGAATTCACCCCTCCACTTT
CATQRKDSARNSPLHF
>TRBV18|TRBJ2-5|few|TRBD2
TGTGCCAGCTCACCAGGATCTCAGCGGGGCGAGACCCAGTACTTC
CASSPGSQRGETQYF
>TRBV6-1|TRBJ2-2|few|TRBD2
TGTGCCAGCAGGAAGCGGGAGTACGGGGAGCTGTTTTTT
CASRKREYGELFF
>TRBV28|TRBJ2-7|many|-
TGTGCCAGCAGTTTGTCGTGGGGGGAGCAGTACTTC
CASSLSWGEQYF
>TRBV25-1|TRBJ1-2|many|-
TGTGCCAGCAGTGAATTTGGTCAGGGTAACTATGGCTACACCTTC
CASSEFGQGNYGYTF
>TRBV27|TRBJ2-7|many|TRBD2
TGTGCCACCGGAATTGGGACTACACCTAACGAGCAGTACTTC
CATGIGTTPNEQYF
>TRBV6-1|TRBJ1-1|many|-
TGTGCCAGCAGTGAGGGGGCGCGGGGCACTGAAGCTTTCTTT
CASSEGARGTEAFF
>TRBV7-2|TRBJ2-7|many|-
TGTGCCAGCAGCTTAGTAGGAGGAGGAGGCTACGAGCAGTACTTC
CASSLVGGGGYEQYF
>TRBV6-2/TRBV6-3|TRBJ1-5|many|TRBD1
TGTGCCAGCAACTTGGGACAGCCACTCAATCAGCCCCAGCATTTT
CASNLGQPLNQPQHF
>TRBV11-3|TRBJ1-1|many|-
TGTGCCAGCAGCTTAGTATGGGGTTTCGAAGCTTTCTTT
CASSLVWGFEAFF
>TRBV6-1|TRBJ2-7|many|TRBD2
TGTGCCAGCAGTGAAAGGGGCTCCGGGACTAGCGGGAGGCCGGGCTACGAGCAGTACTTC
CASSERGSGTSGRPGYEQYF
>TRBV12-3/TRBV12-4|TRBJ1-1|many|-
TGTGCCAGCAGCCGTGGACCGGGAGAAGCTTTCTTT
CASSRGPGEAFF